Described below is a single T cell receptor beta chain sequence and its context. No antigen is known for it. No much larger clone exists at a distance of one base, and base qualities are not known. The data stem from a study of human T cells and chemical hapten exposure (dated by TCRdb to the early 2020s). Background for the entire study: Libraries were combined into a pool for sequencing, and differences in TCR yield between samples came mainly from small differences in library volumes within the pool. Each blood RNA sample was used to sequence both TCR alpha and TCR beta chains. The study tracked peripheral blood TCR repertoire changes in vivo during primary and secondary sensitization to the hapten diphenylcyclopropenone (DPC) in alopecia patients.

Libraries were constructed by RACE. These reads were obtained on a NextSeq 500. Library preparation attached unique molecular identifiers to individual cDNA molecules for quantitative, reproducible TCR counting. Regarding the original processing steps: Samples had a median of approximately 96,000 TCRs, with a range from roughly 23,224 to 750,000. The Decombinator software suite was used to annotate the V, J and CDR3 of the TCR reads. For the PS versus PT1 abundance plots, all samples were subsampled to the same number of TCRs (28,000). Expanded TCRs were defined as absent before sensitization and observed at least eight times at the 2-week time point. TCRdb itself trimmed the public reads at Q25 with fastp, ran MiXCR and retained productive beta chains. Duplicate CDR3 protein sequences are folded into a single record with the most common DNA and genes. Clone size and V and J calls follow TCRdb, not the original study. The sample yields 100,000 to 150,000 distinct CDR3 sequences; about 9.4% were counted once. The top ten clonotypes cover approximately 2% of the sample.

Per the publication, the time point label means: healthy volunteer bleed at 2 weeks. Total RNA was extracted from unfractionated whole blood that had been collected in Tempus Blood RNA tubes. Five or six healthy volunteers served as TCR sequencing controls and were bled at day 0, 2 weeks and 6 weeks. The paper's findings and limits, for the study overall: DPC sensitization did not change how many TCRs were above 1 in 1000 frequency, and no evidence was found of alterations in global repertoire structure. After repeated subsampling, changes were observed in the strength of the expansion versus patch-test correlation and in the threshold at which the correlation became significant.

The TCR was taken from a male donor in good health. Some clones in this sample may be carry-over from other donors' samples. The sequenced sample was whole blood.

The CDR3: CATSGDRGTDTQYF. DNA sequence: TGTGCCACCAGTGGGGACAGAGGCACAGATACGCAGTATTTT. The V and J segments used are TRBV24-1 and TRBJ2-3; 7 of the junction bases match TRBD1. Via the germline V gene, CDR1 is KGHDR and CDR2 SFDVKD. V and J are trimmed by 5 bases and 1 base, and the gene matches miss 2 bases of the junction. The CDR3, from cysteine to phenylalanine, totals 14 residues. Solely the CDR3 DNA is kept, with 42 bases framed from the first base.